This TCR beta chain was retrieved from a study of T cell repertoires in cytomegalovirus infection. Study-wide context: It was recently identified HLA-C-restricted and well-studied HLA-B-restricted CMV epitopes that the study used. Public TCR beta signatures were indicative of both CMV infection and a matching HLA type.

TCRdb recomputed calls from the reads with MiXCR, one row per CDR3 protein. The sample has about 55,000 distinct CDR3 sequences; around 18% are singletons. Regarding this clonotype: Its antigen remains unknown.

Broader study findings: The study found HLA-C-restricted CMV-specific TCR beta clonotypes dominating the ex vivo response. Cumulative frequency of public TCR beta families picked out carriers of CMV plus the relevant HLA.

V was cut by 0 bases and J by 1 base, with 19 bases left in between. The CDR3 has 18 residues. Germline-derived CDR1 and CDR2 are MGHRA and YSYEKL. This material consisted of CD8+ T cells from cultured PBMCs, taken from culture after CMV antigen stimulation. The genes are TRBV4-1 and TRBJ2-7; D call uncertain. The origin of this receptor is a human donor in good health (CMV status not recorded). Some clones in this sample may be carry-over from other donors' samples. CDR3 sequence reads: CASSQDPLLKRGSYEQYF. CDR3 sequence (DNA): TGCGCCAGCAGCCAAGATCCCCTCTTGAAACGAGGATCCTACGAGCAGTACTTC.